One and the same sample provided the 27 T cell receptor beta chains below, sequenced in a study of T-cell reconstitution after alpha-beta-depleted transplantation in children. Construction of the TCRbeta library involved unique molecular identifiers. A single record per CDR3 protein comes from TCRdb applying MiXCR to the PCR reads. The sample has fewer than 700,000 distinct CDR3 sequences; under 15% are singletons. This specimen was PBMCs, mostly from graft donor cells, taken 360 days after TCRalphabeta/CD19-depleted stem cell transplant. These receptors were obtained from a male patient younger than 18 who had a stem cell transplant for acute myeloid leukemia, so the T cells may come from the graft donor.

V gene TRBV5-5 combines with J gene TRBJ2-3, with a tentative D call TRBD2 (5 bases). V lost 6 bases and J 1 base, leaving 15 bases between the germline ends. Per the germline V gene, CDR1 is SGHKS and CDR2 is YYEKEE (reference sequence). CDR3 length: 15 amino acids. The CDR3 loop is CASTRLGAGTDTQYF. In DNA, the CDR3 is TGTGCCAGCACCCGACTGGGAGCAGGCACAGATACGCAGTATTTT.

This clonotype was recorded many times. The V gene is TRBV12-3 or TRBV12-4, the J gene TRBJ2-7; 12 nucleotides line up with TRBD1. The CDR3 contains 15 residues. The J segment lost 3 bases and the V segment lost 4 bases, leaving 4 bases of the junction unmatched. The DNA of the CDR3 is TGTGCCAGCAGTTCCGGGACAGGGGGCCTCTACGAGCAGTACTTC. Translation gives CASSSGTGGLYEQYF.

J is TRBJ1-1 and V is TRBV6-2 or TRBV6-3; a possible D gene is TRBD1 (5 bases). The CDR3 extends over 14 amino acids. Trimming took 2 bases from V and 2 from J, leaving 9 bases between them. In germline, CDR1 is MNHEY, CDR2 SVGEGT. DNA for the CDR3: TGTGCCAGCAGTTACCCGGGACCAAACACTGAAGCTTTCTTT. Residues: CASSYPGPNTEAFF.

The chain uses TRBV12-3 or TRBV12-4 and TRBJ2-7; 12 nucleotides match TRBD2. The CDR3 contains 15 residues. The ends lost 6 bases at V and 5 bases at J; junction bases unmatched: 8. CDR3 sequence reads: CASSSDRLAGDEQYF. CDR3 DNA: TGTGCCAGCAGCTCCGATCGACTAGCGGGAGACGAGCAGTACTTC.

This clonotype was picked up a small number of times. This chain links TRBV29-1 with TRBJ2-2; tentative D call: TRBD1 (6 bases). Germline-derived CDR1 and CDR2 are SQVTM and ANQGSEA. Trimming pared 4 bases from V and 6 bases from J, leaving 9 bases between. This CDR3 contains 12 residues. This chain's CDR3 is CSVAGHAGELFF. The CDR3 DNA reads as TGCAGCGTTGCGGGACATGCCGGGGAGCTGTTTTTT.

The gene calls are TRBV7-2 and TRBJ2-3; D might be TRBD2 (5 bases). This CDR3 has 15 amino acids. Trimming pared 0 bases from V and 2 bases from J, leaving 9 bases between. Germline loops: CDR1 SGHTA, CDR2 FQGNSA. DNA for the CDR3: TGTGCCAGCAGCTTAGCTTTCGGGGACACAGATACGCAGTATTTT. It is translated as CASSLAFGDTDTQYF.

This clonotype has just a few counts. The rearrangement uses TRBV6-2 or TRBV6-3 and TRBJ2-1; 7 bases line up with TRBD2. Germline V gene lookup returns CDR1 MNHEY and CDR2 SVGEGT. The V gene end was trimmed by 7 bases and the J gene end by 4 bases; junction bases not matched to a gene: 1. The CDR3 extends over 12 amino acids. This chain's CDR3 is CASTRGYNEQFF. In DNA, the CDR3 is TGTGCCAGCACGCGGGGGTACAATGAGCAGTTCTTC.

The rearrangement joins TRBV7-9 to TRBJ2-7; D is unclear. CDR1 is SEHNR and CDR2 is FQNEAQ in the germline V gene (reference sequence). This CDR3 region has 12 residues. V was clipped by 8 bases and J by 3 bases, with 11 bases between them. CDR3 in DNA: TGTGCCAGCGCCCCCTCTGTCTACGAGCAGTACTTC. Translation: CASAPSVYEQYF.

The genes are TRBV12-3 or TRBV12-4 and TRBJ2-1; D possibly uses TRBD1 or TRBD2 (5 bases each). The CDR3 totals 14 residues. V lost 2 bases and J lost 5, with 10 bases in between. In DNA form, the CDR3 reads TGTGCCAGCAGTTTAAGGGACGGAAACAATGAGCAGTTCTTC. The encoded protein is CASSLRDGNNEQFF.

The chain couples TRBV29-1 to TRBJ2-1; D is undetermined. Trimming left V 4 bases short and J 5 bases short, with 12 bases between. CDR1 SQVTM and CDR2 ANQGSEA come from the germline V gene. The CDR3 totals 13 residues. The CDR3 DNA reads as TGCAGCGTTGTAGGACGAGTCAACAATGAGCAGTTCTTC. Encoded protein: CSVVGRVNNEQFF.

The table lists this clonotype with a few counts. The chain has TRBV4-3 and TRBJ2-5; TRBD2 matches 7 bases. The CDR3 has 14 residues. In germline, CDR1 is LGHNA, CDR2 YSLEER. Trimming cost V 0 bases and J 5 bases; bases outside gene matches: 3. The CDR3 sequence: CASSQESLAETQYF. The CDR3 nucleotides read TGCGCCAGCAGCCAAGAGTCACTAGCGGAGACCCAGTACTTC.

This clonotype has just a few counts. This rearrangement joins TRBV20-1 to TRBJ2-1; 13 bases are a match to TRBD2. CDR3 size: 18 residues. Per germline, CDR1 DFQATT and CDR2 SNEGSKA (reference sequence). V shed 3 bases and J 0 bases; nucleotides not matched to a gene: 8. This CDR3 is CSASRLAGGPFSYNEQFF. CDR3 nucleotides: TGCAGTGCTAGTAGACTAGCGGGAGGCCCCTTCTCCTACAATGAGCAGTTCTTC.

Remarks on this clonotype: Germline is not matched at one junction end, which may reflect a read error. This chain joins TRBV7-2 and TRBJ2-3, with 10 bases that match TRBD2. Per germline, CDR1 SGHTA and CDR2 FQGNSA. The CDR3 is made up of 17 amino acids. CDR3: CAGSPRTSGLFTDTQYF. The DNA for the CDR3 is TGTGCCGGCAGCCCTCGGACTAGCGGCCTATTCACAGATACGCAGTATTTT. The whole variable domain, remainder taken from reference TRBV7-2 and TRBJ2-3, is GAGVSQSPSNKVTEKGKDVELRCDPISGHTALYWYRQSLGQGLEFLIYFQGNSAPDKSGLPSDRFSAERTGGSVSTLTIQRTQQEDSAVYLCAGSPRTSGLFTDTQYFGPGTRLTVL.

This clonotype was seen more than once but under ten times. CDR3 residues: CASPGVAGATDTQYF. The CDR3 nucleotides are TGTGCCAGCCCCGGAGTAGCGGGAGCAACAGATACGCAGTATTTT. The chain couples TRBV18 to TRBJ2-3, with 9 bases that match TRBD2. The CDR3 covers 15 residues. V was clipped by 8 bases and J by 3 bases; unmatched bases: 9. In germline, CDR1 is KGHSH, CDR2 LQKENI.

In its sample, this clonotype was seen a few times. This rearrangement joins TRBV30 to TRBJ2-3; 8 nucleotides agree with TRBD2. CDR1 and CDR2 (germline): GTSNPN, SVGIG (reference sequence). Trimming cost V 4 bases and J 5 bases; bases outside gene matches: 5. This CDR3 spans 13 amino acids. As DNA, the CDR3 is TGTGCCTGGAATCAGCGGGAGTTAGATACGCAGTATTTT. This translates into CAWNQRELDTQYF.

This chain links TRBV6-5 with TRBJ2-7; D unclear. The CDR3 length is 15 residues. V lost 0 bases, J lost 3 bases, and 12 bases lay in between. The germline V gene encodes CDR1 MNHEY and CDR2 SVGAGI. Here the CDR3 DNA reads TGTGCCAGCAGTTACTCCCTGCGTACCAACTACGAGCAGTACTTC. The encoded protein is CASSYSLRTNYEQYF.

This clonotype was observed a handful of times. V gene TRBV6-1 combines with J gene TRBJ1-6; D unresolved. Germline V lookup: CDR1 MNHNS, CDR2 SASEGT. This CDR3 region has 17 residues. Trimming pared 5 bases from V and 5 bases from J, leaving 19 bases between. The CDR3 DNA follows: TGTGCCAGCAGTCTTCCTATCGGCCCTAATAATAATTCACCCCTCCACTTT. It is translated as CASSLPIGPNNNSPLHF.

This clonotype was observed many times. The rearrangement uses TRBV29-1 and TRBJ2-7, with no clear D. The CDR3 totals 10 residues. The V end was cut by 4 bases, the J end by 5 bases, with 6 bases between. CDR1 and CDR2 (germline): SQVTM, ANQGSEA. The CDR3 coding sequence is TGCAGCGTTGCAGATCACGAGCAGTACTTC. Translation gives CSVADHEQYF.

The DNA of the CDR3 is TGTGCCAGCAGTTTGCTGGGGGTTGGCACTGAAGCTTTCTTT. This encodes CASSLLGVGTEAFF. The rearrangement links TRBV27 to TRBJ1-1, with a weak D call TRBD1 (5 bases). The CDR3 extends over 14 amino acids. Germline CDR1 is MNHEY and CDR2 is SMNVEV (reference sequence). Trimming left V 3 bases short and J 4 bases short, with 12 bases between.

This clonotype was seen a handful of times. The chain is built from TRBV29-1 and TRBJ2-1; D might be TRBD2 (5 bases). Trimming cost V 4 bases and J 6 bases, with 16 bases left between them. The CDR3 sequence is 14 residues long. Per germline, CDR1 SQVTM and CDR2 ANQGSEA. CDR3 coding DNA: TGCAGCGTTGCCCACCTAGCTCCGGCCAATGAGCAGTTCTTC. It is translated as CSVAHLAPANEQFF.

The chain uses TRBV6-6 and TRBJ2-7; no reliable D call. Per the germline V gene, CDR1 is MNHNY and CDR2 is SVGAGI (reference sequence). V lost 5 bases to trimming and J lost 3 bases, with 8 bases between them. The CDR3 length is 12 residues. The CDR3 region is CASSAANYEQYF. CDR3 sequence (DNA): TGTGCCAGCAGTGCCGCTAACTACGAGCAGTACTTC.

V gene TRBV6-2 or TRBV6-3 combines with J gene TRBJ2-1; TRBD2 agrees at 12 bases. The V gene's germline CDR1 is MNHEY and CDR2 SVGEGT. The CDR3 contains 18 residues. V lost 6 bases, J lost 4 bases, and 13 bases stayed unmatched. The CDR3 loop is CASRPGLAGLKLYNEQFF. CDR3 sequence (DNA): TGTGCCAGCAGACCGGGACTAGCGGGTCTAAAATTATACAATGAGCAGTTCTTC.

The V call is TRBV7-2, the J call TRBJ1-2; D unresolved. V dropped 1 base and J dropped 6 bases, with 15 bases sitting between them. The CDR3 extends over 15 amino acids. Germline V gene lookup returns CDR1 SGHTA and CDR2 FQGNSA. The CDR3 spells CASSLEIGRKDGYTF. The CDR3 DNA follows: TGTGCCAGCAGCTTAGAAATAGGCAGGAAGGATGGCTACACCTTC. The full variable domain, with the rest looked up from reference TRBV7-2 and TRBJ1-2, is GAGVSQSPSNKVTEKGKDVELRCDPISGHTALYWYRQSLGQGLEFLIYFQGNSAPDKSGLPSDRFSAERTGGSVSTLTIQRTQQEDSAVYLCASSLEIGRKDGYTFGSGTRLTVV.

The gene calls are TRBV7-2 and TRBJ2-5; unclear D gene. Germline loops: CDR1 SGHTA, CDR2 FQGNSA. V shed 4 bases and J shed 5 bases, with 14 bases lying between them. The CDR3 contains 14 residues. The CDR3 region has the DNA TGTGCCAGCAGCTCCCCAGGCGGCCAGGAGACCCAGTACTTC. Protein sequence: CASSSPGGQETQYF.

Many counts were recorded for this clonotype. The genes are TRBV6-2 or TRBV6-3 and TRBJ2-5; 7 bases are shared with TRBD2. CDR1 and CDR2 from the germline V gene are MNHEY and SVGEGT. V shed 7 bases, J shed 6 bases, and the junction held 8 bases outside the gene matches. The CDR3 is 13 residues long. CDR3 amino acids: CASKEGGRQTQYF. CDR3 DNA sequence: TGTGCCAGCAAAGAGGGCGGGAGACAGACCCAGTACTTC.

This clonotype appeared many times. V usage is TRBV28 and J usage is TRBJ1-2; D perhaps matches TRBD1 (6 bases). From germline, CDR1 is MDHEN and CDR2 SYDVKM. The CDR3 totals 14 residues. V was pared by 3 bases and J by 8 bases, with 16 bases between. DNA for the CDR3: TGTGCCAGCAGTTTTGGGGGCAAACAGGCCGGCTACACCTTC. Its translation: CASSFGGKQAGYTF.

This clonotype was counted at least ten times. V and J are TRBV7-9 and TRBJ2-1, with D possibly being TRBD2 (6 bases). CDR1 is SEHNR, CDR2 FQNEAQ, per germline (reference sequence). The CDR3 has 15 amino acids. The V end lost 1 base, the J end lost 7 bases, and 14 bases lay between the germline ends. The CDR3 loop is CASSLEGLAANEQFF. The CDR3 nucleotides are TGTGCCAGCAGCTTAGAGGGACTCGCTGCGAATGAGCAGTTCTTC.